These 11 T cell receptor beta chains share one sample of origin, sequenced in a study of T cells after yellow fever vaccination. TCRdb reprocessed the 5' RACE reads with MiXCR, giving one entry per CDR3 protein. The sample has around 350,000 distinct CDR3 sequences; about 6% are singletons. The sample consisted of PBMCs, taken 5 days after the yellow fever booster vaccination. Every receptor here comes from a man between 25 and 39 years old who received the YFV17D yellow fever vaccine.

The DNA of the CDR3 is TGCAGTGCTAGAGATCACAGGGACACCGGGGAGCTGTTTTTT. Translating gives CSARDHRDTGELFF. J is TRBJ2-2 and V is TRBV20-1; D perhaps matches TRBD1 (6 bases). Germline CDR1 DFQATT, CDR2 SNEGSKA (reference sequence). The CDR3 is 14 residues long. V was pared by 0 bases and J by 3 bases, with 8 bases between.

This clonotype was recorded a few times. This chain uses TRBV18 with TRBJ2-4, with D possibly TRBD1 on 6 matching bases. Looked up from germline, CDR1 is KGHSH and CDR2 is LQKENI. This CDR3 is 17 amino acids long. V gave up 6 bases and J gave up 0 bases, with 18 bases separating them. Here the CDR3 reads CASSPIGQSLAKNIQYF. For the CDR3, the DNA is TGTGCCAGCTCCCCCATCGGACAGTCCCTAGCCAAAAACATTCAGTACTTC. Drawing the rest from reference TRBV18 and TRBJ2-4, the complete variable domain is NAGVMQNPRHLVRRRGQEARLRCSPMKGHSHVYWYRQLPEEGLKFMVYLQKENIIDESGMPKERFSAEFPKEGPSILRIQQVVRGDSAAYFCASSPIGQSLAKNIQYFGAGTRLSVL.

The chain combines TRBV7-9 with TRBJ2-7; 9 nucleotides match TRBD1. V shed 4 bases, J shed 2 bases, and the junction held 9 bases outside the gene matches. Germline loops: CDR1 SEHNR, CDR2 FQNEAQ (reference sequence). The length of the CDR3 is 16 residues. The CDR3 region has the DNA TGTGCCAGCAGCTCCCCGCTGGGACAGGGTCCCTACGAGCAGTACTTC. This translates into CASSSPLGQGPYEQYF.

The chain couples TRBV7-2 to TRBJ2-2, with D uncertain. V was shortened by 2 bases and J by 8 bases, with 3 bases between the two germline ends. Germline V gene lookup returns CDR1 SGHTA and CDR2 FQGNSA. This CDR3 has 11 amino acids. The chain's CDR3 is CASSLQGELFF. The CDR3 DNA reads TGTGCCAGCAGCTTACAGGGGGAGCTGTTTTTT.

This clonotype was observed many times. The CDR3 DNA is TGTGCCAGCAGCCCGAGGTGGAGGACCCAAGAGACCCAGTACTTC. Its translation is CASSPRWRTQETQYF. The chain uses TRBV14 and TRBJ2-5, with D possibly being TRBD2 (5 bases). This CDR3 region has 15 residues. Germline V lookup: CDR1 SGHDN, CDR2 FVKESK. Trimming left V 4 bases short and J 1 base short, with 13 bases between.

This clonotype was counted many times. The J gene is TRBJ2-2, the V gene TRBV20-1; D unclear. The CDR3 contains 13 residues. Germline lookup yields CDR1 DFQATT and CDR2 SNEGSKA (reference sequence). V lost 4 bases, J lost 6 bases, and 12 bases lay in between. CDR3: CSAKRTPSGELFF. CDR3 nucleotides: TGCAGTGCTAAGCGCACCCCATCCGGGGAGCTGTTTTTT.

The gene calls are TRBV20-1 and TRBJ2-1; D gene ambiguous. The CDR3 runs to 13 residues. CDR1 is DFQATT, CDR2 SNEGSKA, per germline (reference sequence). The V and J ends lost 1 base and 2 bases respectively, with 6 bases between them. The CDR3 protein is CSARGLAYNEQFF. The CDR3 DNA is TGCAGTGCTAGAGGGCTAGCCTACAATGAGCAGTTCTTC.

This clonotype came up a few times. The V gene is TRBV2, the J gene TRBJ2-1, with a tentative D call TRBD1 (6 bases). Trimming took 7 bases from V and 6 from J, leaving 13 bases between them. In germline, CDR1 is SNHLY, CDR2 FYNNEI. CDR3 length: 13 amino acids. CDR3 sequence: CASKGDGPNEQFF. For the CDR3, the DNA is TGTGCCAGCAAGGGGGATGGGCCCAATGAGCAGTTCTTC.

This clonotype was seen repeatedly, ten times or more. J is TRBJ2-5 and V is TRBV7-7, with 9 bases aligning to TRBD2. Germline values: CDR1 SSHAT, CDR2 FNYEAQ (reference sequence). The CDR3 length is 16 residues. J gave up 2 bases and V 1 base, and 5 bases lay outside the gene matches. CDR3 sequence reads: CASSLGLAGIQETQYF. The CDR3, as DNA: TGTGCCAGCAGCTTAGGGCTAGCGGGAATACAAGAGACCCAGTACTTC.

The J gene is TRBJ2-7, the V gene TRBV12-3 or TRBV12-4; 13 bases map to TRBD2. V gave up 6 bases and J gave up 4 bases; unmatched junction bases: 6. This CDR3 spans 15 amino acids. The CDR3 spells CASRARTSGSYEQYF. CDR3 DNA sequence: TGTGCCAGCAGGGCTCGGACTAGCGGGAGTTACGAGCAGTACTTC.

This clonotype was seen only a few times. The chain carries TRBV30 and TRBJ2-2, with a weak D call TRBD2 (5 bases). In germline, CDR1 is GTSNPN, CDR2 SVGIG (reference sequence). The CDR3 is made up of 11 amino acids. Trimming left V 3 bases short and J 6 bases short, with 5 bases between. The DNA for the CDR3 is TGTGCCTGGAGGGGAGCCGGGGAGCTGTTTTTT. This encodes CAWRGAGELFF.